Below, 10 T cell receptor beta chains from the same sample are listed, as sequenced in a study of blood T cell repertoires in COVID-19. The assay was immunoSEQ multiplex PCR, and TCRdb's table has in-frame clones only and misses some. The sample gives about 140,000 clones, approximately 88% of which show up once; roughly a tenth is in the top ten. Sequencing was done on a sample of peripheral blood. These receptor sequences come from a man aged 60-69 years with active or convalescent COVID-19.

V and J are TRBV29-1 and TRBJ1-1; TRBD1 matches at 8 bases. The V segment lost 7 bases and the J segment 8 bases; nucleotides outside the gene matches: 15. Germline V gene lookup returns CDR1 SQVTM and CDR2 ANQGSEA. This CDR3 comprises 14 residues. CDR3 sequence (DNA): TGCAGCGGCCTCCCCAGGACAGGGAAACGAGAAGCTTTCTTT. Translation: CSGLPRTGKREAFF.

The chain combines TRBV9 with TRBJ1-6, with 8 bases matching TRBD1. The CDR3 is 14 amino acids. Germline lookup yields CDR1 SGDLS and CDR2 YYNGEE. V lost 3 bases, J lost 9 bases, and 5 bases stayed unmatched. In DNA, the CDR3 is TGTGCCAGCAGCGAGGGGACAGGTACTTCACCCCTCCACTTT. This encodes CASSEGTGTSPLHF.

This clone was seen only a few times. The genes are TRBV7-8 and TRBJ1-6; 7 positions match TRBD1. In germline, CDR1 is SGHVS, CDR2 FQNEAQ. Losses at the gene ends were 5 bases for V and 7 bases for J; bases not matched to a gene: 8. This CDR3 has 15 amino acids. The CDR3 is CASSLGTALNSPLHF. CDR3 in DNA: TGTGCCAGCAGCCTCGGGACAGCCCTCAATTCACCCCTCCACTTT.

V is TRBV2 and J is TRBJ1-1; D call uncertain. The CDR3 runs 15 residues. Trimming removed 5 bases at V and 7 bases at J, with 20 bases between. CDR1 and CDR2 (germline): SNHLY, FYNNEI. The CDR3 region has the DNA TGTGCCAGCAGTCAACCCCCCTCCCGCACAGATGAAGCTTTCTTT. This encodes CASSQPPSRTDEAFF.

The genes are TRBV25-1 and TRBJ1-1, with D hard to call. CDR3 length equals 11 residues. Germline CDR1 and CDR2: MGHDK and SYGVNS. The V end was cut by 6 bases, the J end by 3 bases, with 5 bases between. CDR3 loop: CASRRDTEAFF. The CDR3 DNA follows: TGTGCCAGCAGGAGGGACACTGAAGCTTTCTTT.

The V gene is TRBV5-1, the J gene TRBJ2-1; no definite D call. Germline V gene lookup returns CDR1 SGHRS and CDR2 YFSETQ. The V and J ends lost 2 bases and 8 bases respectively, with 20 bases between them. CDR3 length equals 16 residues. The CDR3 DNA reads TGCGCCAGCAGCTTCATGGCTTCGGGTCTAAGTGATGAGCAGTTCTTC. This codes for CASSFMASGLSDEQFF.

The chain recombines TRBV28 with TRBJ1-5, with D possibly matching TRBD1 (5 bases). V was clipped by 6 bases and J by 4 bases, with 10 bases between them. The CDR3 totals 13 residues. Germline CDR1 reads MDHEN; CDR2 reads SYDVKM. CDR3 DNA: TGTGCCAGCAGAGGGACTCCTAATCAGCCCCAGCATTTT. This gives the protein CASRGTPNQPQHF.

This chain links TRBV4-3 with TRBJ2-3, with D possibly matching TRBD2 (5 bases). Germline V gene sequence: CDR1 LGHNA, CDR2 YSLEER. V was clipped by 0 bases and J by 6 bases, with 19 bases between them. The CDR3 sequence is 17 residues long. Here the CDR3 DNA reads TGCGCCAGCAGCCAAGAGCACGGGCTTACTAGTTCCGATACGCAGTATTTT. It encodes CASSQEHGLTSSDTQYF.

V usage is TRBV19 and J usage is TRBJ2-1, with TRBD2 matching 11 bases. The ends lost 0 bases at V and 3 bases at J; junction bases unmatched: 1. The V gene's germline CDR1 is LNHDA and CDR2 SQIVND (reference sequence). CDR3 size: 16 residues. CDR3 region: CASSIDGTSGYNEQFF. For the CDR3, the DNA is TGTGCCAGTAGTATAGACGGGACTAGCGGCTACAATGAGCAGTTCTTC.

This chain links TRBV4-1 with TRBJ2-1, with 8 bases identical to TRBD2. CDR1 and CDR2 from the germline V gene are MGHRA and YSYEKL. Trimming at V came to 4 bases and at J to 4 bases, leaving 12 bases not matched to a gene. CDR3 length: 17 residues. CDR3 protein: CASSLDGGRTRYNEQFF. DNA for the CDR3: TGCGCCAGCAGCCTTGACGGCGGGAGGACTAGATACAATGAGCAGTTCTTC.